This T cell receptor beta chain is from a study of beta chain features in type 1 diabetes (dated by TCRdb to 2016 to 2019). Turning to the overall study: Patients and healthy donors did not differ in mean age, gender distribution, total cell number or subset yield. A total of some 110 million sorted cells were examined across all samples, and the number of cells per subset was strongly correlated with RNA yield. The study compared the TCRB repertoires of sorted circulating CD4+ T cell subsets in recently diagnosed type 1 diabetes patients with those in matched healthy donors. Whereas all 28 donors provided naive and central memory subsets, regulatory and stem cell-like memory subsets were isolated from just 8 patients and roughly eight healthy donors. Points the paper makes about the study in general: Only small numbers of individuals were included in the HLA sub-analyses, which left unresolved whether HLA type had any influence on TCRB rearrangement. Because cDNA was sequenced instead of genomic DNA, highly expressing activated cells could be over-represented, though the groups showed no difference in activation or CD3 levels. PCR might favor shorter templates, but patient and control samples were amplified and corrected together, so any skew would affect both groups equally. Fewer insertions and more nucleotide deletions at VDJ recombination sites were observed in patients with type 1 diabetes, implying thymic rearrangement abnormalities. Naive, central memory and regulatory TCRB repertoires appeared to be more similar among patients than among healthy donors. Type 1 diabetes patients showed a moderate but significant shortening of TCRB CDR3 length in all four CD4+ subsets.

V has 8 bases trimmed and J has 2 bases trimmed; junction bases matching no gene number 5. The germline V gene specifies SNHLY as CDR1 and FYNNEI as CDR2. The CDR3 contains 15 residues, cysteine and phenylalanine counted. CDR3 DNA is the only sequence kept; it has 45 bases, read in frame from the first base. With regard to this clone: Its antigen remains undetermined. No base quality information exists; no much larger clone differs at one position.

A single peripheral blood draw of 90 to 150 mL on average was collected from each donor into heparinised tubes. Naive, central memory, regulatory and stem cell-like memory CD4+ T cells were sorted on a BD FACSAria II using a panel including CD45RO, CCR7, CD25, CD127, CD95 and CD27. All sorted populations exceeded 98% purity. Right away, PBMCs were isolated by Lymphoprep density gradient centrifugation and were stained directly, with no culture step. So that batch effects would be minimized, each experiment stained and sorted samples in pairs, pairing one healthy donor with one patient. The entire amount of isolated RNA was reverse transcribed using the High Capacity cDNA Reverse Transcription Kit, so the sequenced TCRB transcripts were expressed ones. Deep immunoSEQ sequencing was applied to naive, central memory and regulatory T cell samples, giving an average of roughly 3.6 million total reads per sample. Sorted cells were lysed in RLT buffer and RNA was extracted with DNase-treated RNeasy Micro or Mini kits, depending on cell number. Each cell subset was processed on its own to prevent cross-contamination, while patient and healthy donor samples were processed together. The immunoSEQ multiplex PCR was used to amplify TCRB sequences from cDNA, generating 87-bp fragments that spanned the CDR3 region. Amplicons were sequenced on the Illumina HiSeq platform. Processing in the source paper ran as follows. PCR bias was corrected computationally using synthetic template baselines, and reads within Hamming distance 2 were collapsed, with unmergeable singletons discarded. Reads were aligned to IMGT to assign V, D and J genes, CDR3 length, and insertions or deletions at six rearrangement sites. Within each subset, clonotype counts were normalized to the number of sorted cells before true diversity and Gini coefficients were calculated with the tcR R package. The overlap coefficient, calculated on TCRB nucleotide sequences, was used to measure repertoire sharing. Entries here come from immuneACCESS through TCRdb and include only in-frame sequences with V and J called. Some clones fail to appear in such tables; in the studies checked, an unresolved V gene covers under half of the shortfall, and the cause of the remainder is unknown. V, J and clone size are taken as reported in that table, and D and trimming were inferred from the DNA itself. The sample table contains some 150,000 clones; only one count was recorded for around 10% of them. The ten biggest clones cover about 2.1% of the sample.

This receptor was obtained from a man younger than 35 in good health. The rearrangement combines TRBV2 with TRBJ2-3, and TRBD2 aligns with 12 junction nucleotides. Sequencing was performed on central memory CD4+ T cells from blood. The DNA sequence is as follows: TGTGCCAGCGGTGGACTAGCGGGGAACACAGATACGCAGTATTTT. Its protein product is CASGGLAGNTDTQYF. Outside the CDR3, residues come from the reference TRBV2 and TRBJ2-3 proteins, so the full variable domain is: EPEVTQTPSHQVTQMGQEVILRCVPISNHLYFYWYRQILGQKVEFLVSFYNNEISEKSEIFDDQFSVERPDGSNFTLKIRSTKLEDSAMYFCASGGLAGNTDTQYFGPGTRLTVL.